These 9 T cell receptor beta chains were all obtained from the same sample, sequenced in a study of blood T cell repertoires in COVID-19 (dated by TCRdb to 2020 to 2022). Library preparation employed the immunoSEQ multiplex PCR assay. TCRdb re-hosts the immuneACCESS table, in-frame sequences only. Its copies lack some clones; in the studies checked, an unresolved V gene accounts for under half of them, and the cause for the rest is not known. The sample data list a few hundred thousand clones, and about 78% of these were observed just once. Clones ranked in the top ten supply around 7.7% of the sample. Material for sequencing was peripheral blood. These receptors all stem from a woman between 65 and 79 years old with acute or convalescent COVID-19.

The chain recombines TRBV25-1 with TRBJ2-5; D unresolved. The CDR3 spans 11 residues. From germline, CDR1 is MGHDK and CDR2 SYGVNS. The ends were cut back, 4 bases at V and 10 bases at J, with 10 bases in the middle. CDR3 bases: TGTGCCAGCAGTGGGTCGCTCGGCCAGTACTTC. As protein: CASSGSLGQYF.

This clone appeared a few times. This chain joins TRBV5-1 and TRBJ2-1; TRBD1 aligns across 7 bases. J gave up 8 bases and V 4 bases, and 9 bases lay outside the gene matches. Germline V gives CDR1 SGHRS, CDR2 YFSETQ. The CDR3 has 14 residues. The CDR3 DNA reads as TGCGCCAGCAGCGAGACAGGGTCAATCGATGAGCAGTTCTTC. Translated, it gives CASSETGSIDEQFF.

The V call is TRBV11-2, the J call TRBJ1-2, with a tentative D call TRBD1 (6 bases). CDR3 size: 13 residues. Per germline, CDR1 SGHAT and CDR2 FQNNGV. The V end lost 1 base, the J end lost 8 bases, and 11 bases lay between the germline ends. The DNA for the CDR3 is TGTGCCAGCAGCTTAGGGACAGAAAACGGCTACACCTTC. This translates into CASSLGTENGYTF. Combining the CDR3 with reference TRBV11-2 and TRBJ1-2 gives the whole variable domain EAGVAQSPRYKIIEKRQSVAFWCNPISGHATLYWYQQILGQGPKLLIQFQNNGVVDDSQLPKDRFSAERLKGVDSTLKIQPAKLEDSAVYLCASSLGTENGYTFGSGTRLTVV.

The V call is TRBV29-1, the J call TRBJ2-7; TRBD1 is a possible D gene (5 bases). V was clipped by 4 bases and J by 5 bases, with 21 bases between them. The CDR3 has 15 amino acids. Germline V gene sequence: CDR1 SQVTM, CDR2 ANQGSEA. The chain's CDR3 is CSVGQGKKNCDEQYV. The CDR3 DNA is TGCAGCGTTGGGCAGGGAAAAAAGAACTGCGACGAGCAGTACGTC.

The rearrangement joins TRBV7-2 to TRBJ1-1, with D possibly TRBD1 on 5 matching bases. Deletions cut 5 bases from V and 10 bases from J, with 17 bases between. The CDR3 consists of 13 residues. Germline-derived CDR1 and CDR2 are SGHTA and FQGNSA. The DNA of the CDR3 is TGTGCCAGCAGCCAATACGGAAGGGGTTCAGCTTTCTTT. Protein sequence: CASSQYGRGSAFF.

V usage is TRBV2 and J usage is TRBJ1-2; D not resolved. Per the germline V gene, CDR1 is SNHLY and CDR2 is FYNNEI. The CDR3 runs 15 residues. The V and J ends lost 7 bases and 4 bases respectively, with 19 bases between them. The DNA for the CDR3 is TGTGCCAGCATAACAGACCCGGGAGGGATCTATGGCTACACCTTC. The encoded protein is CASITDPGGIYGYTF.

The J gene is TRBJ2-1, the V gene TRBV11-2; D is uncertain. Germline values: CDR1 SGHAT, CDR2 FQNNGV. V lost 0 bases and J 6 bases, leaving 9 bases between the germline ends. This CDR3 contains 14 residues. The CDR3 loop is CASSLDLTSNEQFF. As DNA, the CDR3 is TGTGCCAGCAGCTTAGATCTGACTTCCAATGAGCAGTTCTTC. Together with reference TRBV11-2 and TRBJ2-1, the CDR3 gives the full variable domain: EAGVAQSPRYKIIEKRQSVAFWCNPISGHATLYWYQQILGQGPKLLIQFQNNGVVDDSQLPKDRFSAERLKGVDSTLKIQPAKLEDSAVYLCASSLDLTSNEQFFGPGTRLTVL.

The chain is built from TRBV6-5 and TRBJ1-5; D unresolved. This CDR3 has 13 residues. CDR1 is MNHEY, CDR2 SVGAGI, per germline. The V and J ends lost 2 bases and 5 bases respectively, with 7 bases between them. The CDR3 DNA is TGTGCCAGCAGTTACGGGCGGGATCAGCCCCAGCATTTT. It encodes CASSYGRDQPQHF.

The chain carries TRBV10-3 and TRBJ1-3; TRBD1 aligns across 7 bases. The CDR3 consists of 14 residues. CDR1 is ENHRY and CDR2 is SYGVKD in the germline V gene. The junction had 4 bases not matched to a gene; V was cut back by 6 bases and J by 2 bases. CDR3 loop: CAIRPTGAGNTIYF. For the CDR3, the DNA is TGTGCCATCAGGCCTACAGGGGCTGGAAACACCATATATTTT.